Reported below is one TCR beta chain. This sample was included in a study of T cell responses to AZD1222 COVID-19 vaccine. V lost 8 bases to trimming and J lost 8 bases, with 18 bases between them. Germline loops: CDR1 MNHNY, CDR2 SVGAGI (reference sequence). The CDR3 runs to 13 residues. Method: immunoSEQ multiplex PCR; TCRdb's copy keeps in-frame clones and lacks some. Of about 140,000 clones in the sample, approximately 85% were seen once. J is TRBJ1-1 and V is TRBV6-6; D unresolved. The sample was peripheral blood, taken 28 days after the second dose of the MenACWY control vaccine. The sequence derives from an adult who received the MenACWY meningococcal vaccine as a control. CDR3 in amino acids: CASLSTTGTEAFF. CDR3 coding DNA: TGTGCCAGCCTTTCGACGACGGGAACCGAAGCTTTCTTT.